This TCR beta chain is from a study of immune characterization of retroperitoneal liposarcoma. This clonotype is judged medium-sized. The CDR3 runs 10 residues. Trimming took 2 bases from V and 7 from J, leaving 2 bases between them. Germline V gene sequence: CDR1 MNHNS, CDR2 SASEGT. TCRdb processed the PCR reads anew with MiXCR; each CDR3 protein has one entry. Here the sample spans some 10,000 distinct CDR3 sequences, 25% to 30% being singletons. This chain uses TRBV6-1 with TRBJ1-1; no definite D call. The sequence derives from a male donor with retroperitoneal liposarcoma. Sequenced sample: tumor tissue. DNA of the CDR3: TGTGCCAGCAGTGAAAATGAAGCTTTCTTT. This codes for CASSENEAFF.